These 17 T cell receptor beta chains originate from one sample sequenced in a study of T cell responses to AZD1222 COVID-19 vaccine. TCRdb's table, derived via immunoSEQ multiplex PCR, lists solely in-frame clones and lacks some. This sample has around 100,000 clones, with around 86% found just once. The source material was peripheral blood, sampled 28 days after the second dose of the MenACWY control vaccine. Receptor source: an adult who received the MenACWY meningococcal vaccine as a control.

The chain has TRBV14 and TRBJ1-6; possibly TRBD1 for D (5 bases). CDR1 is SGHDN and CDR2 is FVKESK in the germline V gene. Trimming left V 4 bases short and J 6 bases short, with 13 bases between. The CDR3 length is 15 residues. CDR3 region: CASSPPGRTNSPLHF. In DNA form, the CDR3 reads TGTGCCAGCAGCCCACCGGGACGGACTAATTCACCCCTCCACTTT.

This chain links TRBV19 with TRBJ2-3; D remains unclear. V lost 11 bases, J lost 2 bases, and 17 bases lay in between. The length of the CDR3 is 14 residues. Germline lookup yields CDR1 LNHDA and CDR2 SQIVND (reference sequence). CDR3 in amino acids: CASRLAFATDTQYF. The DNA for the CDR3 is TGTGCCTCGCGATTAGCTTTCGCCACAGATACGCAGTATTTT.

The genes are TRBV5-5 and TRBJ1-3; D gene unclear. Germline V gene data show CDR1 as SGHKS and CDR2 as YYEKEE (reference sequence). V lost 2 bases to trimming and J lost 4 bases, with 10 bases between them. This CDR3 contains 14 residues. The CDR3 loop reads CASSFWGLGNTIYF. CDR3 DNA: TGTGCCAGCAGCTTCTGGGGTTTAGGAAACACCATATATTTT.

The V gene is TRBV12-1, the J gene TRBJ2-7; the table's D call TRBD1 went unverified against the DNA. TRBV12-1 is a recognized pseudogene. CDR3 length: 14 residues. The CDR3 sequence is CASSFTGENYEQYF. The CDR3 DNA reads TGTGCCAGCAGCTTCACAGGGGAGAACTACGAGCAGTACTTC.

Details on this clone: This sample also contains other DNA sequences that code for the same CDR3. The rearrangement uses TRBV19 and TRBJ1-1, with no clear D. The CDR3 totals 13 residues. Between the trimmed V and J ends, which lost 2 bases and 1 base, there was a span of 5 bases. Germline V gives CDR1 LNHDA, CDR2 SQIVND (reference sequence). The CDR3 region is CASSIWENTEAFF. The CDR3 DNA reads as TGTGCCAGTAGTATATGGGAGAACACTGAAGCTTTCTTT.

V and J are TRBV18 and TRBJ1-2; 8 bases match TRBD1. Germline values: CDR1 KGHSH, CDR2 LQKENI. V lost 2 bases and J lost 4; bases outside the gene matches: 6. This CDR3 spans 15 amino acids. Here the CDR3 DNA reads TGTGCCAGCTCACCAAGGACAGGGTTGTCCTATGGCTACACCTTC. This encodes CASSPRTGLSYGYTF.

The chain uses TRBV11-2 and TRBJ1-2; D unresolved. This CDR3 is built from 13 residues. From germline, CDR1 is SGHAT and CDR2 FQNNGV. The V end lost 1 base, the J end lost 2 bases, and 5 bases lay between the germline ends. The CDR3 DNA reads TGTGCCAGCAGCTTAGGGGCAAACTATGGCTACACCTTC. Protein product: CASSLGANYGYTF.

The chain is built from TRBV5-4 and TRBJ1-5, with 9 bases aligning to TRBD1. Losses at the gene ends were 4 bases for V and 0 bases for J; bases not matched to a gene: 11. Germline V gene lookup returns CDR1 SGHNT and CDR2 YYREEE (reference sequence). The CDR3 is 18 amino acids. As DNA, the CDR3 is TGTGCCAGCAGCCGAGGGGGGGCGGGACAGGGTAGCAATCAGCCCCAGCATTTT. Protein: CASSRGGAGQGSNQPQHF.

V gene TRBV19 combines with J gene TRBJ2-5, with D uncertain. This CDR3 comprises 14 residues. Germline V CDR1 and CDR2: LNHDA, SQIVND (reference sequence). The V end lost 3 bases, the J end lost 2 bases, and 10 bases lay between the germline ends. This chain's CDR3 is CASSIMPLQETQYF. The CDR3 nucleotides read TGTGCCAGTAGTATTATGCCGTTACAAGAGACCCAGTACTTC.

The chain employs TRBV28 and TRBJ2-3; 11 bases map to TRBD2. Germline values: CDR1 MDHEN, CDR2 SYDVKM. This CDR3 is 16 amino acids long. The V gene end was trimmed by 5 bases and the J gene end by 5 bases; junction bases not matched to a gene: 9. This CDR3 reads CASSIQLAGAKDTQYF. DNA for the CDR3: TGTGCCAGCAGTATCCAACTAGCGGGGGCCAAAGATACGCAGTATTTT.

J is TRBJ2-7 and V is TRBV27; D possibly corresponds to TRBD1 (6 bases). The V gene's germline CDR1 is MNHEY and CDR2 SMNVEV (reference sequence). This CDR3 region has 13 residues. Trimming pared 6 bases from V and 5 bases from J, leaving 14 bases between. The CDR3 loop reads CASSLTGIHEQYF. The CDR3 bases are TGTGCCAGCAGCCTGACAGGTATCCACGAGCAGTACTTC.

The chain joins TRBV14 to TRBJ1-6, with 8 positions matching TRBD1. This CDR3 has 17 residues. Germline assignment: CDR1 SGHDN and CDR2 FVKESK. V was pared by 5 bases and J by 0 bases, with 6 bases of the junction left unmatched. CDR3 protein: CASSKYRGSSYNSPLHF. The CDR3 nucleotides are TGTGCCAGCAGCAAATACAGGGGGAGCTCCTATAATTCACCCCTCCACTTT.

V gene TRBV21-1 combines with J gene TRBJ1-2; TRBD1 is taken as the D call from the table, unchecked against the DNA. TRBV21-1 is labeled a pseudogene. This CDR3 has 18 residues. In nucleotides, the CDR3 is TGTGCCAGCAGCAAATCTGGGGGATCCGACAGGGCGGACTATGGCTACACCTTC. Translation gives CASSKSGGSDRADYGYTF.

V is TRBV12-3 or TRBV12-4 and J is TRBJ2-7; D unresolved. Trimming stripped 5 bases from V and 2 bases from J, with 10 bases between. CDR3 length: 13 residues. The CDR3 coding sequence is TGTGCCAGCAGTACCCAGACACCCTACGAGCAGTACTTC. It is translated as CASSTQTPYEQYF.

In DNA, the CDR3 is TGTGCCAGCAGTTTTAGGGAAGGGGAGACCCAGTACTTC. It specifies CASSFREGETQYF. J is TRBJ2-5 and V is TRBV6-5; no definite D call. CDR1 and CDR2 (germline): MNHEY, SVGAGI. Between the trimmed V and J ends, which lost 4 bases and 5 bases, there was a span of 11 bases. The CDR3 extends over 13 amino acids.

The CDR3 coding sequence is TGCGCCAGCAGCCTAGGGGTTGGGAACACCGGGGAGCTGTTTTTT. It codes for CASSLGVGNTGELFF. The rearrangement uses TRBV4-1 and TRBJ2-2; tentative D call: TRBD1 (5 bases). Trimming removed 4 bases from V and 1 base from J, with 10 bases in between. Germline CDR1 and CDR2: MGHRA and YSYEKL. CDR3 size: 15 residues.

The chain recombines TRBV5-5 with TRBJ2-2, with 8 bases matching TRBD1. Germline V lookup: CDR1 SGHKS, CDR2 YYEKEE (reference sequence). After removal of 2 bases from V and 3 bases from J, the junction contained 12 bases not matched to a gene. The CDR3 contains 18 residues. The CDR3 is CASSLLLQGAGDTGELFF. CDR3 in DNA: TGTGCCAGCAGCTTATTACTTCAGGGGGCTGGTGACACCGGGGAGCTGTTTTTT.